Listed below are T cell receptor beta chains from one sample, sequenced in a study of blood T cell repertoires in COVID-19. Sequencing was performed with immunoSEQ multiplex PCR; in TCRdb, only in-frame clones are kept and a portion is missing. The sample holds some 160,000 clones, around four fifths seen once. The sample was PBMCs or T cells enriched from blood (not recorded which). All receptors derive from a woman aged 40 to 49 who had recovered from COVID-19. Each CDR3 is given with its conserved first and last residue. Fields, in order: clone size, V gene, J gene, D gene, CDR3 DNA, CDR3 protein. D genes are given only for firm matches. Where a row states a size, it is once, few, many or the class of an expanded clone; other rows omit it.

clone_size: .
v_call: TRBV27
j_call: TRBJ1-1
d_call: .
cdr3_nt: TGTGCCAGCGGAAAACTCAGGTCGAGGGACACTGAAGCTTTCTTT
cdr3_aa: CASGKLRSRDTEAFF

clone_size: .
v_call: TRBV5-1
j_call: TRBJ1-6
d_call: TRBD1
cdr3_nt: TGCGCCAGCAGCTTGGGGGGACAGGGAACGTCACCCCTCCACTTT
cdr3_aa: CASSLGGQGTSPLHF

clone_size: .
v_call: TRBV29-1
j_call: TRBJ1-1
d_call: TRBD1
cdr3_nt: TGCAGCGTTGCCGGACAGGGGTACACTGAAGCTTTCTTT
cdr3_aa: CSVAGQGYTEAFF

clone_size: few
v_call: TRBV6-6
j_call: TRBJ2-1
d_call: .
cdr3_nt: TGTGCCAGCATCGGGGACTCCAACTACAATGAGCAGTTCTTC
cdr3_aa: CASIGDSNYNEQFF

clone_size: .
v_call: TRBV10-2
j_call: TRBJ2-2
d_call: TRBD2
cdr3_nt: TGCGCCAGCGGGGGGGGAAGCACCGGGGAGCTGTTTTTT
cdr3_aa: CASGGGSTGELFF

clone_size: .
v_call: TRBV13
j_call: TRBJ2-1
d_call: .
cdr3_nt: TGTGCCAGCAGCCCCCCGCTCGGGACTTTTAGCTCCTACAATGAGCAGTTCTTC
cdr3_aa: CASSPPLGTFSSYNEQFF

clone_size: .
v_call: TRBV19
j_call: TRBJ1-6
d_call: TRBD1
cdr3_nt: TGTGCCAGTCTGGAGGGACAGGGGACTTCACCCCTCCACTTT
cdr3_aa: CASLEGQGTSPLHF

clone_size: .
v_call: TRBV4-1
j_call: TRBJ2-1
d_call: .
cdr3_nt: TGCGCCAGCAGCCAAAGGGGGGGCGGGGGTTCCTACAATGAGCAGTTCTTC
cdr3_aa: CASSQRGGGGSYNEQFF

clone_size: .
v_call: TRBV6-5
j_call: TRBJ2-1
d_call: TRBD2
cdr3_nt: TGTGCCAGCAGTTCGTTGACTAGCGGTTACAATGAGCAGTTCTTC
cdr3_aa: CASSSLTSGYNEQFF

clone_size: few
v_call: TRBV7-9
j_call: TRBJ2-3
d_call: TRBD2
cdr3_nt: TGTGCCAGCAGCCCCGGGGCTAGCGGGGGGACAGATACGCAGTATTTT
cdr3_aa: CASSPGASGGTDTQYF

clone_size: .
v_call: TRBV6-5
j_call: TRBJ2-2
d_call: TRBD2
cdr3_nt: TGTGCCAGCACTGGCGGGAGAAGCACCGGGGAGCTGTTTTTT
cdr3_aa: CASTGGRSTGELFF

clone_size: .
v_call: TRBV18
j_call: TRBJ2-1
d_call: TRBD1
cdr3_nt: TGTGCCAGCTCACTGGCGGACAGGAATGAGCAGTTCTTC
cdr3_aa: CASSLADRNEQFF

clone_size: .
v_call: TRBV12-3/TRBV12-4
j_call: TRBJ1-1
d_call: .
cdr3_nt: TGTGCCAGCAGTTTACAGGTGAACACTGAAGCTTTCTTT
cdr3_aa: CASSLQVNTEAFF

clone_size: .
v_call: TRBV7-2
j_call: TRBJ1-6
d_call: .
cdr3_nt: TGTGCCAGCAGCTCGCCGGGAGCGAATAATTCACCCCTCCACTTT
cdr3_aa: CASSSPGANNSPLHF

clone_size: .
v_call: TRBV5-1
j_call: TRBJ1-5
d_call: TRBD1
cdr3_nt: TGCGCCAGCAGCTTGGGGACAGGGAATCAGCCCCAGCATTTT
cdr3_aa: CASSLGTGNQPQHF

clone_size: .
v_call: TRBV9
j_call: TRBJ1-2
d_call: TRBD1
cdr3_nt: TGTGCCAGCAGCGTAGTCCCCACGGGGGGACAGGAGGGGGGCTACACCTTC
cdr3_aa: CASSVVPTGGQEGGYTF

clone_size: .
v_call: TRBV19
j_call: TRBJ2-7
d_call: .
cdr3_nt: TGTGCCAGTAGTAGGGCGGCAGGGTCCTACGAGCAGTACTTC
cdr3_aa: CASSRAAGSYEQYF

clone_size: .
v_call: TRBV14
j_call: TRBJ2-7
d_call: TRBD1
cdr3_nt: TGTGCCAGCAGCCACGGGACAGGGGTCTACGAGCAGTACTTC
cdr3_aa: CASSHGTGVYEQYF

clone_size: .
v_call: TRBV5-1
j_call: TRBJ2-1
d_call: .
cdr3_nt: TGCGCCAGCAGCTTGGAGAACGACTCCAATGAGCAGTTCTTC
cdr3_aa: CASSLENDSNEQFF

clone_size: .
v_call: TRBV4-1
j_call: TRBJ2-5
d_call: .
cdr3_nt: TGCGCCAGCAGCCAAGAATGGGGGCCAGTCCAAGAGACCCAGTACTTC
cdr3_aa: CASSQEWGPVQETQYF

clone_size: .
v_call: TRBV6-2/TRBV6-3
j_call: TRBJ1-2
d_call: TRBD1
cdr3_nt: TGTGCCAGCAGTTACCCGGACAGGGGATATGGCTACACCTTC
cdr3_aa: CASSYPDRGYGYTF

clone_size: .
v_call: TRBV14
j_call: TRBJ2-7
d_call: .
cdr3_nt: TGTGCCAGCAGCCAGAGGAGTTCACCCTACGAGCAGTACTTC
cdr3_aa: CASSQRSSPYEQYF

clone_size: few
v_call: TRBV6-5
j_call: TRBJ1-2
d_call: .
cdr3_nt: TGTGCCAGCAGGAACACCCCCCCTCCAAACTATGGCTACACCTTC
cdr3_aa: CASRNTPPPNYGYTF

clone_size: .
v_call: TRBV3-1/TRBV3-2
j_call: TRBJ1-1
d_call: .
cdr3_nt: TGTGCCAGCAGCCAAGAGTCCGGCACTGAAGCTTTCTTT
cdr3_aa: CASSQESGTEAFF

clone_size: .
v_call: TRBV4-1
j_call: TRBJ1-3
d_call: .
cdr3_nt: TGCGCCAGCAGCCCTGCCGGGAACACCATATATTTT
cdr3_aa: CASSPAGNTIYF

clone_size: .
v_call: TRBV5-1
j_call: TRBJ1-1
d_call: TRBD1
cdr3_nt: TGCGCCAGCAGCTTGGTCCCACGGGACAGATACTTGAACACTGAAGCTTTCTTT
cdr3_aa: CASSLVPRDRYLNTEAFF

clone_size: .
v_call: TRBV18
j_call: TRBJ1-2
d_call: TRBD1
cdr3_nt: TGTGCCAGCTCAGAAACAGGGGCGGATGGCTACACCTTC
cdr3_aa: CASSETGADGYTF

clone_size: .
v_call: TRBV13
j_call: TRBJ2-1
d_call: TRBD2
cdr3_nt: TGTGCCAGCAGCCCCCGGACTAGCGGGAGGGCCTACAATGAGCAGTTCTTC
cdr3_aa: CASSPRTSGRAYNEQFF

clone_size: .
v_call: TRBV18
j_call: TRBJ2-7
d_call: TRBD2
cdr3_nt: TGTGCCAGCTCACCTGAAGGACTAGCGGGATTCTACGAGCAGTACTTC
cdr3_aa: CASSPEGLAGFYEQYF

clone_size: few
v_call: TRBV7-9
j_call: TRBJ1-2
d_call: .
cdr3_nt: TGTGCCAGCAGCGTCGGGGAGGGGAAAAACTATGGCTACACCTTC
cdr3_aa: CASSVGEGKNYGYTF

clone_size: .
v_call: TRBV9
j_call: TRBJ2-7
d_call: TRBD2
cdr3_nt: TGTGCCAGCAGCGTAGGGGTCGGGGGGTCCTCCTACGAGCAGTACTTC
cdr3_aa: CASSVGVGGSSYEQYF

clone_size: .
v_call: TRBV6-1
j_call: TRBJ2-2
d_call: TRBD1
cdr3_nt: TGTGCCAGCAGTGATGGACAGGGCGACACCGGGGAGCTGTTTTTT
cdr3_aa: CASSDGQGDTGELFF

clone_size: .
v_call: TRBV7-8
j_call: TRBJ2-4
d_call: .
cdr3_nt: TGTGCCAGCAGCCTGGGCCCCTCAGCCCCCATTCAGTACTTC
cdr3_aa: CASSLGPSAPIQYF

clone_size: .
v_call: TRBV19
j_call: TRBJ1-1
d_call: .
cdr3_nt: TGTGCCAGTAGTATAGTCGGGGGTAATGAAGCTTTCTTT
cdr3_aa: CASSIVGGNEAFF

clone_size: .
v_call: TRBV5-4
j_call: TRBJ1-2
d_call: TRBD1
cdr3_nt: TGTGCCAGCAGCTTTGGTGGGGGAGACAGGGCCTATGGCTACACCTTC
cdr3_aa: CASSFGGGDRAYGYTF

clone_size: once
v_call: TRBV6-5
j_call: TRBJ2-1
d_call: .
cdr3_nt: TGTGCCAGCAGTTCTCTCCCTGATGAGCAGTTCTTC
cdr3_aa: CASSSLPDEQFF

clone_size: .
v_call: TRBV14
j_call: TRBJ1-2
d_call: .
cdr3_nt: TGTGCCAGCAGCCAAGGCACGTCGGAGGGCTACACCTTC
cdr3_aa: CASSQGTSEGYTF

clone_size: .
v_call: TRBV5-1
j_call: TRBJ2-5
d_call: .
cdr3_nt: TGCGCCAGCGGGTCCGGGGGAGAGACCCAGTACTTC
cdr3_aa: CASGSGGETQYF

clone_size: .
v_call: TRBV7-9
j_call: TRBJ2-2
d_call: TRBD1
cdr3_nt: TGTGCCAGCAGCTCGGGACAGGGAACCGGGGAGCTGTTTTTT
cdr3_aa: CASSSGQGTGELFF

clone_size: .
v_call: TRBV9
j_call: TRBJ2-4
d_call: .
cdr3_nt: TGTGCCAGCAGCGTAGACTTAGCCAAAAACATTCAGTACTTC
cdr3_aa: CASSVDLAKNIQYF

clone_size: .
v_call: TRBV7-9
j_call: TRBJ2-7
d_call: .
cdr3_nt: TGTGCCAGCAGCTTAGGCGGGGCAGGGAAGCACGAGCAGTACTTC
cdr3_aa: CASSLGGAGKHEQYF

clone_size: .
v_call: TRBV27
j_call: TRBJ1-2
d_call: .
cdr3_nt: TGTGCCAGCAGTTTAGCGGGGGCCTATGGCTACACCTTC
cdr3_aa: CASSLAGAYGYTF

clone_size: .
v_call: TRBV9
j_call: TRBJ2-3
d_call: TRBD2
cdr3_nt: TGTGCCAGCAGCAGCTCTAGCGGGGGTACAGATACGCAGTATTTT
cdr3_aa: CASSSSSGGTDTQYF